This T cell receptor beta chain appears in the sequencing data of a study of cytomegalovirus exposure and HLA in healthy donors. Use of 60 Vbeta and 13 Jbeta primers characterized the PCR. The authors' processing: About 12 million of roughly 81 million unique TCR beta chains were shared, per a later count. Method: immunoSEQ multiplex PCR; TCRdb's copy keeps in-frame clones and lacks some. For V, J and clone size, that table is used; D and trimming come from the DNA. Of over 95,000 clones detected, about 70% appear once; the ten largest clones hold around 2%. This clone was observed a single time. The antigen remains undetermined. CDR3 length: 14 amino acids. Looked up from germline, CDR1 is LNHDA and CDR2 is SQIVND (reference sequence). V gave up 4 bases and J gave up 5 bases; unmatched junction bases: 5. Findings and caveats of the study: DRB1 showed the most TCR associations and HLA-C the fewest in a later analysis, as rates varied by HLA locus. For TCR beta chains, V- and J-gene trimming was later linked to a missense DCLRE1C variant.

This receptor was taken from a human donor in good health. The V and J genes are TRBV19 and TRBJ2-7, with 10 bases fitting TRBD1. Sequenced material: PBMCs. CDR3 coding DNA: TGTGCCAGTAGTAAGAGGGACAGGGGACACGAGCAGTACTTC. It specifies CASSKRDRGHEQYF. The variable domain in full, with the rest retrieved from reference TRBV19 and TRBJ2-7, is DGGITQSPKYLFRKEGQNVTLSCEQNLNHDAMYWYRQDPGQGLRLIYYSQIVNDFQKGDIAEGYSVSREKKESFPLTVTSAQKNPTAFYLCASSKRDRGHEQYFGPGTRLTVT.